The 17 T cell receptor beta chains in this list originate from one sample, sequenced in a study of cytomegalovirus exposure and HLA in healthy donors. TCRdb's copy holds only in-frame clones and misses some; the assay was immunoSEQ multiplex PCR. The table records about 170,000 clones, about 86% of them present only once. Material: PBMCs. The receptors shown here come from a woman in her twenties or thirties in good health and CMV-seronegative.

This rearrangement joins TRBV2 to TRBJ2-3, with 11 bases lining up with TRBD2. Germline V CDR1 and CDR2: SNHLY, FYNNEI. J lost 5 bases, V lost 7 bases, and 5 bases had no gene match. This CDR3 is built from 14 residues. The CDR3 loop reads CASNILAGEDTQYF. The DNA of the CDR3 is TGTGCCAGCAATATACTAGCGGGGGAAGATACGCAGTATTTT. The full variable domain, its missing parts supplied by reference TRBV2 and TRBJ2-3, is EPEVTQTPSHQVTQMGQEVILRCVPISNHLYFYWYRQILGQKVEFLVSFYNNEISEKSEIFDDQFSVERPDGSNFTLKIRSTKLEDSAMYFCASNILAGEDTQYFGPGTRLTVL.

The V call is TRBV18, the J call TRBJ2-5; D may match TRBD1 or TRBD2 (5 bases each). The CDR3 covers 13 residues. Trimming pared 6 bases from V and 5 bases from J, leaving 13 bases between. CDR1 KGHSH and CDR2 LQKENI come from the germline V gene. The CDR3 region is CASSPGLQETQYF. In DNA form, the CDR3 reads TGTGCCAGCTCTCCGGGGCTGCAGGAGACCCAGTACTTC.

This chain links TRBV20-1 with TRBJ2-5; D is undetermined. V was cut by 5 bases and J by 2 bases, with 3 bases left in between. There are 10 residues in the CDR3. Germline CDR1 DFQATT, CDR2 SNEGSKA (reference sequence). The CDR3, as DNA: TGCAGTGCTGAGCAAGAGACCCAGTACTTC. Encoded protein: CSAEQETQYF.

The gene calls are TRBV4-2 and TRBJ2-1; no reliable D call. CDR3 length: 13 residues. Between the trimmed V and J ends, which lost 3 bases and 4 bases, there was a span of 7 bases. Germline assignment: CDR1 LGHNA and CDR2 YNFKEQ. CDR3 sequence: CASSQSVYNEQFF. The CDR3 DNA sequence: TGTGCCAGCAGCCAGAGCGTTTACAATGAGCAGTTCTTC.

The chain joins TRBV2 to TRBJ2-3, with 12 positions matching TRBD2. Germline values: CDR1 SNHLY, CDR2 FYNNEI. V lost 3 bases and J lost 3; bases outside the gene matches: 4. CDR3 size: 16 residues. Here the CDR3 reads CASSDPSGGATDTQYF. The DNA for the CDR3 is TGTGCCAGCAGTGATCCTAGCGGGGGGGCAACAGATACGCAGTATTTT.

V usage is TRBV5-4 and J usage is TRBJ1-4; tentatively, D is TRBD1 (6 bases). Trimming took 4 bases from V and 7 from J, leaving 20 bases between them. There are 16 residues in the CDR3. Germline lookup yields CDR1 SGHNT and CDR2 YYREEE (reference sequence). The CDR3 DNA follows: TGTGCCAGCAGCAAAGGAGGGGGGTCGAGAGCTGAAAAACTGTTTTTT. This sequence encodes CASSKGGGSRAEKLFF.

This clone showed up just once. The chain links TRBV18 to TRBJ1-3; 7 bases are a match to TRBD1. V lost 3 bases to trimming and J lost 0 bases; unmatched junction nucleotides: 11. CDR1 and CDR2 from the germline V gene are KGHSH and LQKENI. The CDR3 sequence is 18 residues long. The CDR3 DNA reads TGTGCCAGCTCACCTCAAAGCACAGGGGCGGCCTCTGGAAACACCATATATTTT. Its protein is CASSPQSTGAASGNTIYF. The entire variable domain, with the rest obtained from reference TRBV18 and TRBJ1-3, is as follows: NAGVMQNPRHLVRRRGQEARLRCSPMKGHSHVYWYRQLPEEGLKFMVYLQKENIIDESGMPKERFSAEFPKEGPSILRIQQVVRGDSAAYFCASSPQSTGAASGNTIYFGEGSWLTVV.

This clone was counted a single time. J is TRBJ1-4 and V is TRBV6-5; 9 bases are shared with TRBD1. Germline CDR1 is MNHEY and CDR2 is SVGAGI. Trimming took 6 bases from V and 7 from J; bases not matched to a gene: 6. The CDR3 totals 14 residues. As DNA, the CDR3 is TGTGCCAGCAGAAATACAGGGGGCGGTGAAAAACTGTTTTTT. Translated: CASRNTGGGEKLFF.

The V and J genes are TRBV21-1 and TRBJ2-3; the D call TRBD2 from the table was never checked on the DNA. TRBV21-1 is a documented pseudogene. There are 16 residues in the CDR3. The CDR3 is CASSKRAGGGTDTQYF. The CDR3 DNA is TGTGCCAGCAGCAAAAGGGCGGGAGGAGGGACAGATACGCAGTATTTT.

The V and J genes are TRBV7-2 and TRBJ1-5; D is ambiguous. V was pared by 0 bases and J by 3 bases, with 9 bases between. CDR1 and CDR2 (germline): SGHTA, FQGNSA. This CDR3 spans 15 amino acids. The CDR3 loop is CASSLAPDVNQPQHF. CDR3 nucleotide sequence: TGTGCCAGCAGCTTAGCGCCGGACGTCAATCAGCCCCAGCATTTT.

This chain joins TRBV4-1 and TRBJ1-2, with no clear D. Germline assignment: CDR1 MGHRA and CDR2 YSYEKL. The CDR3 contains 15 residues. Between the trimmed V and J ends, which lost 0 bases and 5 bases, there was a span of 13 bases. CDR3 amino acids: CASSQDPTVGYGYTF. DNA for the CDR3: TGCGCCAGCAGCCAAGATCCGACGGTGGGGTATGGCTACACCTTC.

This chain uses TRBV29-1 with TRBJ2-1; 10 nucleotides line up with TRBD2. CDR3 length: 13 amino acids. Losses at the gene ends were 5 bases for V and 4 bases for J; bases not matched to a gene: 2. Germline loops: CDR1 SQVTM, CDR2 ANQGSEA. The CDR3 DNA reads TGCAGCGTTAGCGGGGGGGTATACAATGAGCAGTTCTTC. It translates to CSVSGGVYNEQFF.

V is TRBV6-6 and J is TRBJ1-1; maybe TRBD1 (6 bases). Deletions cut 6 bases from V and 8 bases from J, with 13 bases between. This CDR3 is 12 amino acids long. Germline loops: CDR1 MNHNY, CDR2 SVGAGI (reference sequence). The CDR3 region has the DNA TGTGCCAGCAGCCAAATCAGGGGCGAAGCTTTCTTT. As protein: CASSQIRGEAFF.

Notes on this clone: Other DNA sequences in the same sample also yield this CDR3. The chain employs TRBV29-1 and TRBJ1-1; D unclear. The length of the CDR3 is 13 residues. With 2 bases removed from V and 0 bases from J, the gap between germline ends came to 7 bases. Germline V gene data show CDR1 as SQVTM and CDR2 as ANQGSEA. The CDR3 sequence is CSVERRLNTEAFF. DNA for the CDR3: TGCAGCGTTGAACGCCGGTTGAACACTGAAGCTTTCTTT.

This clone appeared once. V is TRBV6-6 and J is TRBJ2-7; D gene uncertain. Looked up from germline, CDR1 is MNHNY and CDR2 is SVGAGI (reference sequence). V was cut by 1 base and J by 4 bases, with 14 bases left in between. This CDR3 has 15 residues. CDR3 residues: CASSYLSSLGYEQYF. CDR3 coding DNA: TGTGCCAGCAGTTACTTGTCGTCCCTTGGGTACGAGCAGTACTTC.

The J gene is TRBJ2-7, the V gene TRBV14; 9 bases agree with TRBD1. The CDR3 length is 15 residues. The V gene end was trimmed by 1 base and the J gene end by 5 bases; junction bases not matched to a gene: 6. Germline V gene data show CDR1 as SGHDN and CDR2 as FVKESK. This CDR3 is CASSQGGDRVNEQYF. In nucleotides, the CDR3 is TGTGCCAGCAGCCAAGGGGGGGACAGGGTGAACGAGCAGTACTTC.

V and J are TRBV25-1 and TRBJ1-5; 8 bases line up with TRBD1. Germline-derived CDR1 and CDR2 are MGHDK and SYGVNS. The V gene end was trimmed by 6 bases and the J gene end by 2 bases; junction bases not matched to a gene: 3. CDR3 length equals 14 residues. Written as DNA, the CDR3 is TGTGCCAGCAGAGACAGGGGTGGCAATCAGCCCCAGCATTTT. Residues: CASRDRGGNQPQHF.